This is a list of T cell receptor beta chains from one sample in a study of patients and donors after allogeneic stem cell transplantation. MiXCR was run by TCRdb on the RT-PCR reads, yielding one entry per CDR3 protein. The table has about 960,000 distinct CDR3 sequences, about a sixth seen once. The sequenced sample consisted of blood, either unsorted or a sorted T cell fraction (not recorded which). These receptors all stem from a human donor who was either an allogeneic HSCT recipient or a stem cell or donor lymphocyte infusion donor (not recorded which). It is not recorded whose cells these are; they may come from a transplant donor. CDR3s include the opening cysteine and the closing phenylalanine or tryptophan. A D gene is named only where the DNA matches it firmly. Some rows have no size entry. The others give once, few or many, or a class for an expanded clone.

J gene,V gene,clone size,D gene,CDR3 DNA,CDR3 protein
TRBJ2-2,TRBV6-2/TRBV6-3,-,TRBD1,TGTGCCAGCAGTCCACAAACCCCCGGGACAGAAGGTTTAGGAACCGGGGAGCTGTTTTTT,CASSPQTPGTEGLGTGELFF
TRBJ2-2,TRBV4-3,many,-,TGCGCCAGCAGCCAAGCGACAGGGAACACCGGGGAGCTGTTTTTT,CASSQATGNTGELFF
TRBJ2-7,TRBV5-1,few,TRBD1,TGCGCCAGCAGCCCGACCTCGACAGGGATTAGCTACGAGCAGTACTTC,CASSPTSTGISYEQYF
TRBJ2-2,TRBV5-1,-,-,TGCGCCAGCAGCCGATCTGCAACCGGGGAGCTGTTTTTT,CASSRSATGELFF
TRBJ1-2,TRBV12-3/TRBV12-4,-,-,TGTGCCAGCAGGGGCACTTGGGAGGGCCATGGCTACACCTTC,CASRGTWEGHGYTF
TRBJ1-2,TRBV7-9,-,-,TGTGCCAGCAGCTTTCTCCGGGACACGGCTTGCACCTTC,CASSFLRDTACTF
TRBJ1-2,TRBV14,-,-,TGTGCCAGCAGCCAAGGACACGCGGATGGCTACACCTTC,CASSQGHADGYTF
TRBJ2-2,TRBV5-6,-,-,TGTGCCAGCAGCTGGGACCGCTCGAACACCGGGGAGCTGTTTTTT,CASSWDRSNTGELFF
TRBJ2-1,TRBV7-2,-,TRBD2,TGTGCCAGCAGCCCTAAGATACTAGCGGGGACGGGTGAGCAGTTCTTC,CASSPKILAGTGEQFF
TRBJ1-2,TRBV20-1,many,-,TGCAGTGCTCCTCAGGGCCCAAGCTATGCTAACTATGGCTACACCTTC,CSAPQGPSYANYGYTF
TRBJ2-3,TRBV18,-,-,TGTGCCAGCTCATTCCCGGGCCGCCCTGGGACAGATACGCAGTATTTT,CASSFPGRPGTDTQYF
TRBJ2-1,TRBV20-1,-,TRBD2,TGCAGTGCTAGCGGACTAGCGGGGGCACTGCTCTTC,CSASGLAGALLF
TRBJ1-4,TRBV5-1,many,-,TGCGCCAGCAGAGGAGCAACTAATGAAAAACTGTTTTTT,CASRGATNEKLFF
TRBJ2-2,TRBV6-5,-,-,TGTGCCAGCAGTTATGAACCGGGACGAAGTACCGGGGAGCTGTTTTTT,CASSYEPGRSTGELFF
TRBJ1-2,TRBV29-1,-,-,TGCAGCGTTGGGTCACCGGTCTATGGCTACACCTTC,CSVGSPVYGYTF
TRBJ2-1,TRBV4-2,-,-,TGTGCCAGCAGCCAGGGTAGCGGAGATGAGCAGTTCTTC,CASSQGSGDEQFF
TRBJ2-4,TRBV7-8,-,TRBD1,TGTGCCAGCAGCCCGACCGGGACAGGGGAATACATTCAGTACTTC,CASSPTGTGEYIQYF
TRBJ2-2,TRBV7-2,-,-,TGTGCCAGCGGCAAGGTTTGGGGGACCACGAACACCGGGGAGCTGTTTTTT,CASGKVWGTTNTGELFF
TRBJ2-2,TRBV7-3,-,-,TGTGCCAGCAGCTCCTACAGGGAGAAGAACACCGGGGAGCTGTTTTTT,CASSSYREKNTGELFF
TRBJ2-7,TRBV7-2,-,-,TGTGCCAGCAGCTTAGCCTATAAGGGCGAGCAGTACTTC,CASSLAYKGEQYF
TRBJ1-5,TRBV20-1,few,-,TGCAGTGCTAGAGAATGGAATCAGCCCCAGCATTTT,CSAREWNQPQHF
TRBJ2-4,TRBV5-1,-,-,TGCGCCAGCAGCTTAGGACTGCAAATAGCCAAAAACATTCAGTACTTC,CASSLGLQIAKNIQYF
TRBJ2-1,TRBV24-1,-,TRBD1,TGTGCCACCAGTGATTCCACTATCCGGGACAGGGGCAATGAGCAGTTCTTC,CATSDSTIRDRGNEQFF
TRBJ1-6,TRBV28,-,-,TGTGCCAGCAGGCGAGGGGGACGGGATAATTCACCCCTCCACTTT,CASRRGGRDNSPLHF
TRBJ2-3,TRBV6-1,-,-,TGTGCCAGCAGGACAGGGACAGCGGGAGATACGCAGTATTTT,CASRTGTAGDTQYF
TRBJ2-5,TRBV7-2,few,-,TGTGCCAGCAGCCTTGACTGGTTACCCCAAGAGACCCAGTACTTC,CASSLDWLPQETQYF
TRBJ2-5,TRBV20-1,few,TRBD2,TGCAGTGCTAACAGCGGGAGTGCAGAGACCCAGTACTTC,CSANSGSAETQYF
TRBJ1-2,TRBV5-1,-,-,TGCGCCAGCAGCCTGAAGCAGGGGTCGGATGGCTACACCTTC,CASSLKQGSDGYTF
TRBJ2-5,TRBV7-9,-,-,TGTGCCAGCAGCTTAGTGGGGACACGTCAAGAGACCCAGTACTTC,CASSLVGTRQETQYF
TRBJ2-1,TRBV5-1,-,-,TGCGCCAGCACCATTCTGAGCTCCTACAATGAGCAGTTCTTC,CASTILSSYNEQFF
TRBJ1-2,TRBV14,few,TRBD1,TGTGCCAGCAGCCCCCGGACAGGACTATATGGCTACACCTTC,CASSPRTGLYGYTF
TRBJ2-1,TRBV4-2,few,-,TGTGCCAGCAGCCACTTACCTTCAGGGGAGGGCTCCTACAATGAGCAGTTCTTC,CASSHLPSGEGSYNEQFF
TRBJ1-4,TRBV9,-,-,TGTGCCAGCAGCGTAGCGGTCAGCGATGAAAAACTGTTTTTT,CASSVAVSDEKLFF
TRBJ2-1,TRBV4-3,-,TRBD2,TGCGCCAGCAGCCAAGATAGTGGCGGGGGAGTATACAATGAGCAGTTCTTC,CASSQDSGGGVYNEQFF
TRBJ2-3,TRBV5-1,-,-,TGCGCCAGCAGCGTCGGTCATAGCGGTAACACAGATACGCAGTATTTT,CASSVGHSGNTDTQYF
TRBJ1-4,TRBV6-1,-,-,TGTGCCAGCAGTCAGTCAGGGGTAGGAGAAAAACTGTTTTTT,CASSQSGVGEKLFF
TRBJ1-6,TRBV7-2,few,-,TGTGCCAGCAGCTTAGTTGGGGGAGGGGATTCACCCCTCCACTTT,CASSLVGGGDSPLHF
TRBJ2-2,TRBV20-1,few,TRBD2,TGCAGTGCTAGAGATCCAAGACTAGCGGCCCGCACCGGGGAGCTGTTTTTT,CSARDPRLAARTGELFF
TRBJ2-1,TRBV2,-,TRBD2,TGTGCCAGCAGTGACGCTAGCGGGCGTGGGGGGGGATACAATGAGCAGTTCTTC,CASSDASGRGGGYNEQFF
TRBJ2-3,TRBV7-9,few,-,TGTGCCAGCAGCTTCGCAGGGGAGGATACGCAGTATTTT,CASSFAGEDTQYF
TRBJ2-5,TRBV20-1,few,-,TGCAGTGCAACCCTTAGAAAAAGTCTAGAGACCCAGTACTTC,CSATLRKSLETQYF
TRBJ2-7,TRBV20-1,-,TRBD2,TGCAGTGCAACCGGGACTAGCGGGAGGGACTACGAGCAGTACTTC,CSATGTSGRDYEQYF